Presented here are 32 T cell receptor beta chains from one specimen sequenced in a study of T cells in Graves' hyperthyroidism and ophthalmopathy. The investigators amplified TCR beta CDR3 regions from RNA transcripts. Initially, a first-round RT-PCR of the TCR CDR3 employed the HTBI primer set. TCRdb used MiXCR to reprocess the multiplex PCR reads, holding one entry per CDR3 protein. The table has approximately 510,000 distinct CDR3 sequences, around 20% seen once. Sample: blood. The origin of the receptors is a man aged 18 to 30 with Graves' hyperthyroidism.

This clonotype showed up many times. The chain links TRBV28 to TRBJ1-1; D is unclear. Germline lookup yields CDR1 MDHEN and CDR2 SYDVKM. V gave up 5 bases and J gave up 7 bases, with 17 bases separating them. CDR3 length: 14 amino acids. The CDR3 nucleotides are TGTGCCAGCAGTACCTCGTCTGGAAAAATTGAAGCTTTCTTT. Translating it yields CASSTSSGKIEAFF.

The rearrangement joins TRBV4-2 to TRBJ1-3; D might be TRBD1 (6 bases). The germline CDR1 and CDR2 sequences are LGHNA and YNFKEQ. V lost 3 bases, J lost 4 bases, and 16 bases lay in between. The CDR3 has 16 residues. CDR3 region: CASSQDSSLRGNTIYF. DNA for the CDR3: TGTGCCAGCAGCCAGGACAGTTCCTTACGAGGAAACACCATATATTTT.

This clonotype was counted a single time. The chain joins TRBV4-2 to TRBJ1-2; D might be TRBD1 (5 bases). Trimming removed 7 bases from V and 3 bases from J, with 24 bases in between. The CDR3 runs to 17 residues. Germline CDR1 and CDR2: LGHNA and YNFKEQ. This CDR3 is CASNGAGVGGADYGYTF. CDR3 coding DNA: TGTGCCAGCAACGGGGCGGGGGTCGGTGGGGCCGACTATGGCTACACCTTC.

The rearrangement links TRBV4-1 to TRBJ1-1; 12 positions agree with TRBD1. The CDR3 length is 16 residues. The ends lost 6 bases at V and 1 base at J; junction bases unmatched: 6. In germline, CDR1 is MGHRA, CDR2 YSYEKL. CDR3 sequence: CASSWGQGARNTEAFF. CDR3 coding DNA: TGCGCCAGCAGTTGGGGACAGGGGGCTAGGAACACTGAAGCTTTCTTT.

Ten or more counts support this clonotype. The chain recombines TRBV11-2 with TRBJ2-7, with no clear D. Germline CDR1 is SGHAT and CDR2 is FQNNGV. The CDR3 runs to 13 residues. Trimming shortened V by 3 bases and J by 4 bases, and 10 bases separated the two germline ends. The chain's CDR3 is CASSFSQLYEQYF. DNA of the CDR3: TGTGCCAGCAGCTTCTCACAGCTTTACGAGCAGTACTTC.

This clonotype was recorded many times. The chain combines TRBV29-1 with TRBJ2-7; 8 bases map to TRBD1. The CDR3 runs to 13 residues. CDR1 is SQVTM and CDR2 is ANQGSEA in the germline V gene. V lost 4 bases and J lost 6; bases outside the gene matches: 8. Here the CDR3 reads CSVAQGDPGEQYF. DNA of the CDR3: TGCAGCGTTGCACAGGGGGATCCCGGCGAGCAGTACTTC.

Note on this clonotype: With a much larger clone just one base away, this may be a read error. V is TRBV5-1 and J is TRBJ1-2; no definite D call. The CDR3 consists of 15 residues. Germline V gene lookup returns CDR1 SGHRS and CDR2 YFSETQ. The CDR3 protein is CANSSTNRGGYGYTF. CDR3 nucleotides: TGCGCCAACAGCTCCACCAACCGGGGTGGCTATGGCTACACCTTC.

This chain uses TRBV7-2 with TRBJ2-7; D is uncertain. In germline, CDR1 is SGHTA, CDR2 FQGNSA. V was trimmed by 9 bases and J by 3 bases, leaving 12 bases between them. The CDR3 spans 12 residues. DNA for the CDR3: TGTGCCAGTAGTGCGGCGGACTACGAGCAGTACTTC. Residues: CASSAADYEQYF.

This clonotype was observed many times. V and J are TRBV7-2 and TRBJ2-5; TRBD2 might be the D (6 bases). Germline loops: CDR1 SGHTA, CDR2 FQGNSA. V was shortened by 0 bases and J by 10 bases, with 12 bases between the two germline ends. CDR3 length equals 13 residues. CDR3 sequence reads: CASSLARDRGQYF. CDR3 bases: TGTGCCAGCAGCTTAGCGCGGGACCGCGGCCAGTACTTC.

The rearrangement links TRBV2 to TRBJ2-4; D gene unclear. The germline V gene encodes CDR1 SNHLY and CDR2 FYNNEI. The CDR3 contains 11 residues. V gave up 7 bases and J gave up 12 bases, with 13 bases separating them. The CDR3 region has the DNA TGTGCCAGCACAACAACATACGATCAGTACTTC. Its protein product is CASTTTYDQYF.

The chain has TRBV12-3 or TRBV12-4 and TRBJ1-1; no firm D call. The V end was cut by 6 bases, the J end by 1 base, with 9 bases between. This CDR3 spans 13 amino acids. CDR3 in amino acids: CASSYQQNTEAFF. CDR3 nucleotides: TGTGCCAGCAGCTATCAGCAGAACACTGAAGCTTTCTTT.

This clonotype occurred many times. The chain combines TRBV2 with TRBJ1-5; TRBD1 aligns across 8 bases. The germline CDR1 and CDR2 sequences are SNHLY and FYNNEI. The CDR3 is 17 amino acids. Losses at the gene ends were 3 bases for V and 5 bases for J; bases not matched to a gene: 12. The CDR3 DNA follows: TGTGCCAGCAGTGAGGTCGGGACAGGAACCTTGGATCAGCCCCAGCATTTT. The encoded protein is CASSEVGTGTLDQPQHF.

This clonotype appeared a few times. This chain connects TRBV3-1 to TRBJ2-7; 10 nucleotides agree with TRBD1. CDR1 is LGHDT, CDR2 YNNKEL, per germline (reference sequence). With V trimmed by 3 bases and J by 7 bases, 6 bases remained unmatched. The CDR3 has 14 residues. CDR3 sequence: CASSHRQGASEQYF. The CDR3 DNA sequence: TGTGCCAGCAGCCATCGACAGGGGGCTAGTGAGCAGTACTTC.

This clonotype appeared many times. The genes are TRBV11-2 and TRBJ2-7; D possibly corresponds to TRBD2 (6 bases). Looked up from germline, CDR1 is SGHAT and CDR2 is FQNNGV. This CDR3 is 12 amino acids long. Trimming took 5 bases from V and 5 from J, leaving 10 bases between them. This CDR3 is CASSHRTNEQYF. The CDR3, as DNA: TGTGCCAGCAGCCATAGGACTAACGAGCAGTACTTC.

The chain employs TRBV15 and TRBJ1-2, with D hard to call. Trimming took 0 bases from V and 4 from J, leaving 6 bases between them. The CDR3 spans 13 residues. Germline-derived CDR1 and CDR2 are LNHNV and YYDKDF (reference sequence). The CDR3 DNA sequence: TGTGCCACCAGCAGAGAGACAAGCTATGGCTACACCTTC. This encodes CATSRETSYGYTF.

Many counts were recorded for this clonotype. V usage is TRBV7-9 and J usage is TRBJ1-1, with TRBD1 as a possible D gene (5 bases). Germline V gene sequence: CDR1 SEHNR, CDR2 FQNEAQ (reference sequence). This CDR3 is built from 15 residues. Between the trimmed V and J ends, which lost 0 bases and 4 bases, there was a span of 12 bases. The CDR3 DNA reads TGTGCCAGCAGCTTAGCCTCGCAGGGAGGCACTGAAGCTTTCTTT. It translates to CASSLASQGGTEAFF. Complete variable domain (other parts from reference TRBV7-9 and TRBJ1-1): DTGVSQNPRHKITKRGQNVTFRCDPISEHNRLYWYRQTLGQGPEFLTYFQNEAQLEKSRLLSDRFSAERPKGSFSTLEIQRTEQGDSAMYLCASSLASQGGTEAFFGQGTRLTVV.

There are many counts of this clonotype. V gene TRBV29-1 combines with J gene TRBJ1-1, with 10 bases lining up with TRBD1. Germline CDR1 is SQVTM and CDR2 is ANQGSEA. V shed 7 bases, J shed 11 bases, and the junction held 7 bases outside the gene matches. This CDR3 has 11 amino acids. CDR3 in DNA: TGCAGCGCTGGGACAGGGGCGATCGCTTTCTTT. Translated: CSAGTGAIAFF.

This clonotype was counted ten times or more. The CDR3 here is CASSWRPADDGYTF. The CDR3 DNA reads as TGCGCCAGCAGTTGGCGGCCTGCGGACGATGGCTACACCTTC. V is TRBV5-1 and J is TRBJ1-2, with no clear D. CDR1 and CDR2 from the germline V gene are SGHRS and YFSETQ. V lost 5 bases, J lost 6 bases, and 17 bases lay in between. The CDR3 is made up of 14 amino acids.

Comments on this clonotype: A much larger clone differs by one base, so this may be a read error. Here the CDR3 reads CASSPTRDQPQHF. In nucleotides, the CDR3 is TGTGCCAGCAGTCCGACACGGGATCAGCCCCAGCATTTT. The chain combines TRBV12-3 or TRBV12-4 with TRBJ1-5; D is undetermined. Trimming took 5 bases from V and 5 from J, leaving 10 bases between them. The CDR3 runs 13 residues.

This clonotype was seen at least ten times. V is TRBV27 and J is TRBJ1-1; D perhaps matches TRBD1 (6 bases). V was cut by 4 bases and J by 0 bases, with 12 bases left in between. Germline loops: CDR1 MNHEY, CDR2 SMNVEV (reference sequence). This CDR3 contains 15 residues. CDR3 residues: CASSWQGRVNTEAFF. The CDR3 region has the DNA TGTGCCAGCAGTTGGCAGGGGCGGGTGAACACTGAAGCTTTCTTT.

The CDR3 is CSARHGAAQPQHF. For the CDR3, the DNA is TGCAGTGCTAGACATGGGGCCGCTCAGCCCCAGCATTTT. The gene calls are TRBV20-1 and TRBJ1-5, with D possibly being TRBD1 (5 bases). Trimming pared 2 bases from V and 6 bases from J, leaving 11 bases between. CDR3 length: 13 amino acids. Germline V gene sequence: CDR1 DFQATT, CDR2 SNEGSKA (reference sequence).

This clonotype was detected ten times or more. This chain uses TRBV4-1 with TRBJ1-1; 9 bases map to TRBD1. Losses at the gene ends were 3 bases for V and 3 bases for J; bases not matched to a gene: 8. Looked up from germline, CDR1 is MGHRA and CDR2 is YSYEKL. The CDR3 totals 16 residues. CDR3 nucleotide sequence: TGCGCCAGCAGCCAGTGGCGGGACAGGGTCGACACTGAAGCTTTCTTT. It is translated as CASSQWRDRVDTEAFF.

This clonotype was detected many times. V usage is TRBV12-5 and J usage is TRBJ1-1; a weak D match, TRBD1 (5 bases). CDR1 and CDR2 (germline): LGHNT, FRNRAP. The V end was cut by 1 base, the J end by 4 bases, with 10 bases between. The CDR3 runs 14 residues. For the CDR3, the DNA is TGTGCTAGTGGTTTGGGTGAAGGGGTCACTGAAGCTTTCTTT. Translating gives CASGLGEGVTEAFF.

Many counts were recorded for this clonotype. The chain carries TRBV7-8 and TRBJ2-7, with D tentatively TRBD2 (6 bases). CDR1 and CDR2 from the germline V gene are SGHVS and FQNEAQ. The V end lost 4 bases, the J end lost 7 bases, and 14 bases lay between the germline ends. The CDR3 spans 13 residues. CDR3 sequence reads: CASSSGESGEQYF. CDR3 nucleotides: TGTGCCAGCAGCTCGGGGGAGTCGGGTGAGCAGTACTTC.

This clonotype was recorded at least ten times. The gene calls are TRBV28 and TRBJ1-5, with D hard to call. Germline V gene lookup returns CDR1 MDHEN and CDR2 SYDVKM. The germline V and J ends were trimmed by 7 bases and 2 bases, with 9 bases remaining between them. The CDR3 is 13 residues long. DNA of the CDR3: TGTGCCAGCATTTTTTCCGGCAATCAGCCCCAGCATTTT. This encodes CASIFSGNQPQHF.

This clonotype was observed at least ten times. V gene TRBV2 combines with J gene TRBJ1-5; no reliable D call. CDR3 size: 16 residues. CDR1 and CDR2 from the germline V gene are SNHLY and FYNNEI. With 1 base removed from V and 1 base from J, the gap between germline ends came to 11 bases. In nucleotides, the CDR3 is TGTGCCAGCAGTGAAGGTGGCAGACGCAGCAATCAGCCCCAGCATTTT. It is translated as CASSEGGRRSNQPQHF.

This clonotype was seen a few times. The J gene is TRBJ2-5, the V gene TRBV12-3 or TRBV12-4, with a weak D call TRBD1 (5 bases). The CDR3 has 16 amino acids. The V gene lost 6 bases and the J gene lost 4 bases, with 21 bases spanning the gap. The CDR3 loop is CASRTAGAGSSETQYF. DNA of the CDR3: TGTGCCAGCAGAACAGCCGGAGCAGGGTCGTCAGAGACCCAGTACTTC.

On this clonotype itself: A single base separates this from a much larger clone, so it may be a read error. This chain uses TRBV28 with TRBJ2-5; D unclear. The CDR3 consists of 13 residues. CDR1 and CDR2 (germline): MDHEN, SYDVKM. Trimming took 11 bases from V and 7 from J, leaving 20 bases between them. CDR3 sequence (DNA): TGTGCCTGCATAGCCCGGGCCCCAGGGACCCAGTACTTC. The encoded protein is CACIARAPGTQYF.

The chain employs TRBV5-1 and TRBJ1-1, with D perhaps matching TRBD1 (5 bases). Trimming pared 3 bases from V and 1 base from J, leaving 13 bases between. From germline, CDR1 is SGHRS and CDR2 YFSETQ. The CDR3 is 15 residues long. This chain's CDR3 is CASSSYGGKNTEAFF. The CDR3 DNA follows: TGCGCCAGCAGCTCCTACGGGGGGAAGAACACTGAAGCTTTCTTT.

This clonotype was recorded at least ten times. The chain couples TRBV6-2 or TRBV6-3 to TRBJ1-1; D gene uncertain. Germline V gene sequence: CDR1 MNHEY, CDR2 SVGEGT. This CDR3 region has 14 residues. V lost 4 bases to trimming and J lost 0 bases, with 9 bases between them. The CDR3 DNA reads as TGTGCCAGCAGTTTTTGGCTCTTGAACACTGAAGCTTTCTTT. Its translation: CASSFWLLNTEAFF.

This clonotype was observed at least ten times. The chain joins TRBV12-3 or TRBV12-4 to TRBJ1-5; D remains unclear. The CDR3 has 12 residues. V lost 7 bases and J 6 bases, leaving 10 bases between the germline ends. Here the CDR3 DNA reads TGTGCCAGCACTTATTCGGGTCAGCCCCAGCATTTT. Translated, it gives CASTYSGQPQHF.

This clonotype was recorded at least ten times. This rearrangement joins TRBV27 to TRBJ1-1; no reliable D call. The V end was cut by 5 bases, the J end by 3 bases, with 16 bases between. This CDR3 region has 15 residues. Germline V gene data show CDR1 as MNHEY and CDR2 as SMNVEV (reference sequence). The CDR3, as DNA: TGTGCCAGCAGTCCCCAAAGCCACCGTTACACTGAAGCTTTCTTT. It is translated as CASSPQSHRYTEAFF.